These T cell receptor beta chains were read from a single sample in a study of T cell responses to AZD1222 COVID-19 vaccine. Assay: immunoSEQ multiplex PCR; the TCRdb copy retains only in-frame clones and omits some. Among roughly 160,000 clones, about 90% were seen once, and the ten largest hold roughly 4.5%. Sequenced here: peripheral blood, sampled on day 0 of MenACWY control vaccination. The source is an adult in good health. Each CDR3 is given with its conserved first and last residue. Fields, in order: J gene, clone size, D gene, V gene, CDR3 DNA, CDR3 protein. The D gene is left open where the match is weak. Rows may omit the clone size; those that give it use once, few, many or a size class.

>TRBJ2-3|-|-|TRBV12-3/TRBV12-4
TGTGCCAGCAGGACCACAGATACGCAGTATTTT
CASRTTDTQYF
>TRBJ1-5|-|-|TRBV11-3
TGTGCCAGCAGCTCAAGACGTAATCAGCCCCAGCATTTT
CASSSRRNQPQHF
>TRBJ2-2|-|-|TRBV5-1
TGCGCCAGCAGCTTGGTTCCAGCGCCCGGGGAGCTGTTTTTT
CASSLVPAPGELFF
>TRBJ1-1|once|-|TRBV10-3
TGTGCCGCATCAGAGCCCCGGGGCACTGAAGCTTTCTTT
CAASEPRGTEAFF
>TRBJ2-2|few|TRBD1|TRBV29-1
TGCAGCGCCGAGACAGGGGGGAACACCGGGGAGCTGTTTTTT
CSAETGGNTGELFF
>TRBJ1-1|few|-|TRBV7-8
TGTGCCAGCAGCTTTACAGACAGTCATGAAGCTTTCTTT
CASSFTDSHEAFF
>TRBJ2-1|-|-|TRBV7-9
TGTGCCAGCAGCTTACAGGGATGGGGGAGAATCCCCAATGAGCAGTTCTTC
CASSLQGWGRIPNEQFF
>TRBJ2-7|-|TRBD2|TRBV19
TGTGCCAGTAGTATCGCGGGCCTAGCGGTAGGAAGCTCCTACGAGCAGTACTTC
CASSIAGLAVGSSYEQYF
>TRBJ1-2|once|-|TRBV7-3
TGTGCCAGCAGCCCTGCTGGTGGAAGAGGCTACACCTTC
CASSPAGGRGYTF
>TRBJ1-4|-|TRBD1|TRBV13
TGTGCCAGCAGCCTCGCTTTTCCACAGGGGATGAATGAAAAACTGTTTTTT
CASSLAFPQGMNEKLFF
>TRBJ2-2|-|-|TRBV7-2
TGTGCCAGCAGCTATATCGGCCCGAACACCGGGGAGCTGTTTTTT
CASSYIGPNTGELFF
>TRBJ2-5|-|-|TRBV5-4
TGTGCCAGCAGCCCGGATCTTTTATCAGAGACCCAGTACTTC
CASSPDLLSETQYF
>TRBJ2-7|-|-|TRBV4-1
TGCGCCAGCAGCCAAGGTGCGGGGACGGGAGAGCAGTACTTC
CASSQGAGTGEQYF
>TRBJ1-6|-|-|TRBV7-9
TGTGCCAGCAGCTCCGGTAGCGTCGATTCACCCCTCCACTTT
CASSSGSVDSPLHF
>TRBJ1-2|-|TRBD1|TRBV3-1/TRBV3-2
TGTGCCAGCAGCCAAGAACAGGGGGCGGGCGGCTACACCTTC
CASSQEQGAGGYTF
>TRBJ1-2|-|TRBD1|TRBV5-1
TGCGCCAGCAGCGAACCGGGACAGGGCGAGGTCCGGGCCTTC
CASSEPGQGEVRAF
>TRBJ1-1|-|-|TRBV12-3/TRBV12-4
TGTGCCAGCACCTTGAGGGAGGTCACTGAAGCTTTCTTT
CASTLREVTEAFF
>TRBJ2-7|-|-|TRBV19
TGTGCCAGTAGTTCCCCCTACCACGAGCAGTACTTC
CASSSPYHEQYF
>TRBJ2-7|-|-|TRBV4-1
TGCGCCAGCAGCCAAGAACGACAGGATGTTCCCTACGAGCAGTACTTC
CASSQERQDVPYEQYF